This is a list of T cell receptor beta chains from one sample in a study of T cell changes during pregnancy in multiple sclerosis. Generated by immunoSEQ multiplex PCR, the TCRdb table keeps only in-frame clones and is missing some. The table has tens of thousands of clones, about 92% seen once. Specimen: peripheral blood, collected in the third trimester of pregnancy. The receptor source for this set is a female donor in good health, enrolled as a control in a pregnancy study. Each CDR3 is given with its conserved first and last residue. The D gene is left open where the match is weak. Clone size appears in some rows only: once, few, many, or a class for an expanded clone.

TRBV5-8	TRBJ2-3	.	TRBD1	CASSPEGASTDTQYF	TGTGCCAGCAGCCCCGAGGGGGCTAGCACAGATACGCAGTATTTT
TRBV19	TRBJ2-7	.	TRBD2	CASSVTSGFYEQYF	TGTGCCAGTAGTGTGACTAGCGGGTTTTACGAGCAGTACTTC
TRBV6-5	TRBJ2-7	.	.	CASSYQGTYEQYF	TGTGCCAGCAGTTATCAGGGGACCTACGAGCAGTACTTC
TRBV10-1	TRBJ2-1	.	.	CASSDRFSSYNEQFF	TGCGCCAGCAGTGACCGTTTTAGCTCCTACAATGAGCAGTTCTTC
TRBV25-1	TRBJ1-1	.	.	CASSEPAGSNTEAFF	TGTGCCAGCAGTGAACCGGCAGGGTCGAACACTGAAGCTTTCTTT
TRBV28	TRBJ2-7	.	TRBD1	CASKLTGPYEQYF	TGTGCCAGCAAGCTGACAGGGCCCTACGAGCAGTACTTC
TRBV7-2	TRBJ1-5	.	.	CASSLLGHSNQPQHF	TGTGCCAGCAGCCTATTAGGACACAGCAATCAGCCCCAGCATTTT
TRBV27	TRBJ2-1	.	TRBD2	CASSLTGLGNYNEQFF	TGTGCCAGCAGTTTGACGGGACTAGGGAATTACAATGAGCAGTTCTTC
TRBV6-5	TRBJ2-2	once	.	CASVSEGHTGELFF	TGTGCCAGCGTTTCGGAGGGCCACACCGGGGAGCTGTTTTTT
TRBV9	TRBJ2-7	.	TRBD2	CASSVRGNEQYF	TGTGCCAGCAGCGTGCGGGGGAACGAGCAGTACTTC
TRBV7-2	TRBJ1-3	.	.	CASSPQGTFFSGNTIYF	TGTGCCAGCAGCCCCCAGGGTACCTTCTTCTCTGGAAACACCATATATTTT
TRBV6-1	TRBJ2-6	few	TRBD1	CASGGQGTGANVLTF	TGTGCCAGTGGGGGACAGGGGACGGGGGCCAACGTCCTGACTTTC
TRBV27	TRBJ2-7	.	.	CASSLFRGGDYEQYF	TGTGCCAGCAGTTTATTCCGAGGGGGGGACTACGAGCAGTACTTC
TRBV11-2	TRBJ2-7	.	.	CASRWGQGRAEQYF	TGTGCCAGCAGGTGGGGGCAGGGCCGGGCCGAGCAGTACTTC
TRBV18	TRBJ2-1	.	.	CASSPGTPSSYNEQFF	TGTGCCAGCTCACCAGGGACACCTAGCTCCTACAATGAGCAGTTCTTC
TRBV25-1	TRBJ2-7	.	TRBD2	CASSEGAGGGEQYF	TGTGCCAGCAGTGAAGGGGCGGGAGGAGGCGAGCAGTACTTC
TRBV5-1	TRBJ1-3	.	.	CASSLDTSSGNTIYF	TGCGCCAGCAGCTTAGACACCAGCTCTGGAAACACCATATATTTT
TRBV27	TRBJ2-1	.	TRBD2	CASSLGTSGSSYNEQFF	TGTGCCAGCAGTCTCGGGACTAGCGGGAGCTCCTACAATGAGCAGTTCTTC
TRBV28	TRBJ2-3	.	.	CASSLLGGTDTQYF	TGTGCCAGCAGTTTATTAGGAGGGACAGATACGCAGTATTTT
TRBV5-6	TRBJ1-1	.	TRBD1	CASSLRPGTVLNTEAFF	TGTGCCAGCAGCCTGCGTCCCGGGACAGTCCTGAACACTGAAGCTTTCTTT
TRBV12-5	TRBJ1-2	.	TRBD1	CASGLGGQYGYTF	TGTGCTAGTGGTTTAGGGGGACAGTATGGCTACACCTTC
TRBV5-6	TRBJ2-1	.	TRBD2	CASSLEGFTSGSQDEQFF	TGTGCCAGCAGCTTGGAGGGGTTTACTAGCGGGAGCCAGGATGAGCAGTTCTTC
TRBV28	TRBJ2-7	.	.	CASSALRRGHEQYF	TGTGCCAGCAGTGCCTTGCGGCGCGGCCACGAGCAGTACTTC
TRBV2	TRBJ1-6	few	TRBD1	CASSEYTGDNSPLHF	TGTGCCAGCAGTGAATATACAGGGGATAATTCACCCCTCCACTTT
TRBV2	TRBJ2-7	.	.	CASSLEGGPTYEQYF	TGTGCCAGCAGTCTGGAGGGTGGTCCGACCTACGAGCAGTACTTC
TRBV5-8	TRBJ2-5	.	.	CASSSRETQYF	TGTGCCAGCAGCTCCCGAGAGACCCAGTACTTC
TRBV10-3	TRBJ2-1	.	TRBD2	CAISAPTSGVNNEQFF	TGTGCCATCAGCGCCCCCACTAGCGGCGTGAACAATGAGCAGTTCTTC
TRBV19	TRBJ1-4	few	.	CASSPQTGPNEKLFF	TGTGCCAGTAGTCCCCAGACAGGTCCTAATGAAAAACTGTTTTTT
TRBV29-1	TRBJ2-2	.	.	CSVEVRTGELFF	TGCAGCGTTGAAGTGCGTACCGGGGAGCTGTTTTTT